This TCR beta chain was captured in a study of tumor-infiltrating lymphocytes in primary liver carcinoma. On the study more broadly: Sequenced samples came back with roughly 3.5 to 7.13 million productive TCRbeta reads, and the counts looked alike across tissue types. Study outcomes and limitations: Appearing in all five tumor regions was true of only about 7-24% of top clones.

Taking about 18-32 mg of unsorted bulk tissue, the authors co-extracted RNA and DNA. The patients presented with primary liver carcinoma, which was managed through surgical resection. A constant-region primer primed TCR beta cDNA synthesis from roughly 520 ng of total RNA. Each TCR beta library was derived from three nested multiplex PCR rounds that employed slightly modified ARM-PCR. TCRdb reanalysed the multiplex PCR reads using MiXCR and keeps one entry per CDR3 protein. Seen here are under 90,000 distinct CDR3 sequences, 72% observed once, and the top ten hold just under 20%. Note on this clonotype: Its antigen is currently unknown.

This receptor was taken from a man between 35 and 55 years old with primary liver carcinoma and hepatitis B virus infection. The sequencing input was liver tumor tissue from sampling region 1. As to subset: tumor region T1, superior pole.

This CDR3 reads CASSIRGKNIQYF. The CDR3 DNA reads as TGTGCCAGTAGTATCAGGGGCAAAAACATTCAGTACTTC. This chain links TRBV19 with TRBJ2-4; weak D call: TRBD1 (6 bases). Germline assignment: CDR1 LNHDA and CDR2 SQIVND (reference sequence). V gave up 3 bases and J gave up 3 bases, with 6 bases separating them. The CDR3 spans 13 residues.